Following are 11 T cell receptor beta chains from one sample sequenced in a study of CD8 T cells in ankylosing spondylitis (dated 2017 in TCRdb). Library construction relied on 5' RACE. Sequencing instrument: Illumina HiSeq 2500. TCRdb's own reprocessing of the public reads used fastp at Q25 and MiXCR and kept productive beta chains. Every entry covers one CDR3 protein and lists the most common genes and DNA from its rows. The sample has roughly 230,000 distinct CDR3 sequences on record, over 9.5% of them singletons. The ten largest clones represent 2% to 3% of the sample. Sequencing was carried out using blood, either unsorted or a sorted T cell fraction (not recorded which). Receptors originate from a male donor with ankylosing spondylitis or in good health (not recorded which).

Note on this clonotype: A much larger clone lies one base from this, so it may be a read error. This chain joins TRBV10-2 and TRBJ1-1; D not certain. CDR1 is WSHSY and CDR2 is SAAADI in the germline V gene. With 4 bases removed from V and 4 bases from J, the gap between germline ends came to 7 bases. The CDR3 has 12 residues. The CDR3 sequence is CASSGWGTEAFF. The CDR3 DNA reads TGCGCCAGCAGTGGGTGGGGCACTGAAGCTTTCTTT.

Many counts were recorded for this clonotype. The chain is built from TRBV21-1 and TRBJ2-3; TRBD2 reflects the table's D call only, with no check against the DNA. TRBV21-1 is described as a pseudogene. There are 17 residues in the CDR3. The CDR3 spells CASSARLAEPSTDTQYF. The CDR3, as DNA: TGTGCCAGCAGCGCGAGACTAGCGGAGCCTAGCACAGATACGCAGTATTTT.

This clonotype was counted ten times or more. CDR3 loop: CASTSLMTNEKLFF. CDR3 DNA: TGTGCCAGCACATCCTTAATGACCAATGAAAAACTGTTTTTT. V and J are TRBV27 and TRBJ1-4; D call uncertain. The CDR3 length is 14 residues. V lost 7 bases, J lost 5 bases, and 14 bases lay in between. CDR1 and CDR2 from the germline V gene are MNHEY and SMNVEV (reference sequence).

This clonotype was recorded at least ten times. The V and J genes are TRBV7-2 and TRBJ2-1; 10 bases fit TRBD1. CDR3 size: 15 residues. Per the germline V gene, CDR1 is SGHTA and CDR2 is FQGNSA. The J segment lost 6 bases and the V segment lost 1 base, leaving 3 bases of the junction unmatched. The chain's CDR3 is CASSLGQGAFNEQFF. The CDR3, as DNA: TGTGCCAGCAGCTTAGGACAGGGGGCATTCAATGAGCAGTTCTTC.

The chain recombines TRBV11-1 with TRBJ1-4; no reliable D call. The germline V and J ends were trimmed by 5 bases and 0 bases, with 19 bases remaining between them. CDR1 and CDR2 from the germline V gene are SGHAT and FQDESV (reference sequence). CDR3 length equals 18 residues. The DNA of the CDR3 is TGTGCCAGCAGCCCCTACGGACGAGGCGGCGCAACTAATGAAAAACTGTTTTTT. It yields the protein CASSPYGRGGATNEKLFF.

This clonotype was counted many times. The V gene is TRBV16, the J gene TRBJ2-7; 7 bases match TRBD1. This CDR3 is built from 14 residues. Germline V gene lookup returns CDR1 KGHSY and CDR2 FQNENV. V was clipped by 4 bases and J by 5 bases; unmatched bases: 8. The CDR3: CASSRQTGTDEQYF. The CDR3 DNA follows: TGTGCCAGCAGCCGTCAGACAGGGACAGACGAGCAGTACTTC.

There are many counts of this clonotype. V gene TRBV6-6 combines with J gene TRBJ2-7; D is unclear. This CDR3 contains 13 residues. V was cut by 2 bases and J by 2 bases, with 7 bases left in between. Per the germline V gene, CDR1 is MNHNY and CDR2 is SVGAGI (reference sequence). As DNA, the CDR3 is TGTGCCAGCAGTTACCGCCATACCTACGAGCAGTACTTC. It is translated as CASSYRHTYEQYF.

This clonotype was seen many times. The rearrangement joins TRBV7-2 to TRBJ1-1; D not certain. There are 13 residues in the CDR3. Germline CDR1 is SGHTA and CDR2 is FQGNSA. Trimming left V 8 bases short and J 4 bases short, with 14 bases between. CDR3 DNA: TGTGCCAGCCAACCGGGAGGCCTCACTGAAGCTTTCTTT. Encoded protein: CASQPGGLTEAFF.

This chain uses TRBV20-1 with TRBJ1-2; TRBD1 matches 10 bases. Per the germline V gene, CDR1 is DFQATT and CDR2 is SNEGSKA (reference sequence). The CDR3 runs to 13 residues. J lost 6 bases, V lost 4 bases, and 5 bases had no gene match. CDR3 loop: CSAISGTGDGYTF. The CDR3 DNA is TGCAGTGCTATATCCGGGACAGGGGATGGCTACACCTTC.

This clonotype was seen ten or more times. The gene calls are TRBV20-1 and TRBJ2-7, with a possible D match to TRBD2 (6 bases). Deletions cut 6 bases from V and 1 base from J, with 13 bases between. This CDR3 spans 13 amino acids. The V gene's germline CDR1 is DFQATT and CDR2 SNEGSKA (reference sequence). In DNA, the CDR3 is TGCAGTGCCGAAAGGACTACTTCCTACGAGCAGTACTTC. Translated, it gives CSAERTTSYEQYF.

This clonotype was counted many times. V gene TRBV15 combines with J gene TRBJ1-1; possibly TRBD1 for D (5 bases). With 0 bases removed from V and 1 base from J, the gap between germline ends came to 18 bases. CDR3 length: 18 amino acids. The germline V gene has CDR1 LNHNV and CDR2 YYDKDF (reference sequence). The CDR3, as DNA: TGTGCCACCAGCAGAGAATCCGCGTGGTGGGGGGAGAACACTGAAGCTTTCTTT. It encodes CATSRESAWWGENTEAFF.